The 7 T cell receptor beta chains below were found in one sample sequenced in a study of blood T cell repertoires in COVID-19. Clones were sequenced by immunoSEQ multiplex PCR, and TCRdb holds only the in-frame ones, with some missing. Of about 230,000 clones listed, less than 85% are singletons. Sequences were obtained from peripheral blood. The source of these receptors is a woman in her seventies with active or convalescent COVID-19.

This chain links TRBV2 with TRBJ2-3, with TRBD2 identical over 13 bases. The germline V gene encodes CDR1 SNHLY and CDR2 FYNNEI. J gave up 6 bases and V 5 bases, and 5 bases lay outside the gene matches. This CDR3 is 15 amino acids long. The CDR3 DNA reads TGTGCCAGCAGTCCCAGGACTAGCGGGGGCGATACGCAGTATTTT. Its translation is CASSPRTSGGDTQYF.

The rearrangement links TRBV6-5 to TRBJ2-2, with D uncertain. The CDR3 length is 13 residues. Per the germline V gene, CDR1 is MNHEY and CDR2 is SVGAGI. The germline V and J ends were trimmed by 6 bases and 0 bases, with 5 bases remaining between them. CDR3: CASSRANTGELFF. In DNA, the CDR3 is TGTGCCAGCAGCCGAGCGAACACCGGGGAGCTGTTTTTT.

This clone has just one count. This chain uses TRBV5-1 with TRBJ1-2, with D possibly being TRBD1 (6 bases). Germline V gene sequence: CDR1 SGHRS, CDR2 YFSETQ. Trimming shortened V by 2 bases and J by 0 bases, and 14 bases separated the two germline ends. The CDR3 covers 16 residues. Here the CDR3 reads CASSLQPGAPNYGYTF. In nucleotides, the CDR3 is TGCGCCAGCAGCTTACAGCCAGGGGCACCTAACTATGGCTACACCTTC.

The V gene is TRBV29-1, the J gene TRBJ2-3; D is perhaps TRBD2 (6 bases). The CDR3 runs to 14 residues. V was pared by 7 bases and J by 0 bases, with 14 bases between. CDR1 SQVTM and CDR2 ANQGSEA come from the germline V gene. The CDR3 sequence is CSGLAASSTDTQYF. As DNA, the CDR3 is TGCAGCGGGTTAGCGGCCTCTAGCACAGATACGCAGTATTTT.

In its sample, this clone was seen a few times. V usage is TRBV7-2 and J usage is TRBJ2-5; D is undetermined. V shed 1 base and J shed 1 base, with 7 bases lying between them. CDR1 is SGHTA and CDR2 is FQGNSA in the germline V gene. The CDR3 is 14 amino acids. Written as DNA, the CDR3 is TGTGCCAGCAGCTTAGATCGCAGCCAAGAGACCCAGTACTTC. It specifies CASSLDRSQETQYF.

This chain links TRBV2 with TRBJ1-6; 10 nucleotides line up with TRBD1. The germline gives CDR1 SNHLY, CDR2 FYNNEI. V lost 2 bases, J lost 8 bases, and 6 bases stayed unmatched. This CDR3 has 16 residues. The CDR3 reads CASSERQGAPYSPLHF. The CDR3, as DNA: TGTGCCAGCAGTGAAAGACAGGGGGCGCCGTATTCACCCCTCCACTTT.

CDR3 DNA sequence: TGTGCCAGCAGTGAAAATTCTAAGCAGTTCTTC. Encoded protein: CASSENSKQFF. The chain joins TRBV6-1 to TRBJ2-1; D not certain. The CDR3 is made up of 11 amino acids. CDR1 is MNHNS, CDR2 SASEGT, per germline. V dropped 2 bases and J dropped 11 bases, with 7 bases sitting between them.